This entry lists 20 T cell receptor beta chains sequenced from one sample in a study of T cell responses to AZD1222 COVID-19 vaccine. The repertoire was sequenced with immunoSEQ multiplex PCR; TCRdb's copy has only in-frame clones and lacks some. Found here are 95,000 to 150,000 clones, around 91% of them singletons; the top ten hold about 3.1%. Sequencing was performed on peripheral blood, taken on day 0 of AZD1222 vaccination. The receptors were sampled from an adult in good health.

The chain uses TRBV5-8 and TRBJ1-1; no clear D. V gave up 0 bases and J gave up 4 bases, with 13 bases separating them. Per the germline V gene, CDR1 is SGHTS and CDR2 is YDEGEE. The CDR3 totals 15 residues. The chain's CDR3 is CASSLGSGGSTEAFF. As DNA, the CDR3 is TGTGCCAGCAGCTTGGGGAGTGGTGGGAGCACTGAAGCTTTCTTT.

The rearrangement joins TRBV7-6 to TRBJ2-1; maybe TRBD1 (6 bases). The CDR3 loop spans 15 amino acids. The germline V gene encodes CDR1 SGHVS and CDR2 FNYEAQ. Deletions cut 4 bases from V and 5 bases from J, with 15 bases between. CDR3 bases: TGTGCCAGCAGCTCTAGACAGGACGCGAACAATGAGCAGTTCTTC. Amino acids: CASSSRQDANNEQFF.

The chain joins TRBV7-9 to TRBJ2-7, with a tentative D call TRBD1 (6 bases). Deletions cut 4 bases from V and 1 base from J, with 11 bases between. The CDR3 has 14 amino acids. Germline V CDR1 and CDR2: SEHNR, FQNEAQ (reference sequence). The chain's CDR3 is CASSSRDISYEQYF. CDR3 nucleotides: TGTGCCAGCAGCTCCCGGGACATTTCCTACGAGCAGTACTTC.

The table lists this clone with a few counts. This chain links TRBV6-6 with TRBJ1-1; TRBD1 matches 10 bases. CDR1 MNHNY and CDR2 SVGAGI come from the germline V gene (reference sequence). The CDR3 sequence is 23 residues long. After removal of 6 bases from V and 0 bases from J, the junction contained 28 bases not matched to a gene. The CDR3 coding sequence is TGTGCCAGCAGCTACCGATACTCAACCGGGGGTTGGGGGACAGGGGTCATGAACACTGAAGCTTTCTTT. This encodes CASSYRYSTGGWGTGVMNTEAFF.

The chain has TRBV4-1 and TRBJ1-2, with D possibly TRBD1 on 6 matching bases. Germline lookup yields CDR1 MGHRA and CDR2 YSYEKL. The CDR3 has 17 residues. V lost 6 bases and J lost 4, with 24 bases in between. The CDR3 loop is CASRGNRVGGEGYGYTF. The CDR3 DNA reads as TGCGCCAGCAGGGGAAACAGGGTAGGAGGGGAGGGCTATGGCTACACCTTC.

This CDR3 is CASSGPTGGYTEAFF. CDR3 sequence (DNA): TGTGCCAGCAGCGGACCGACAGGGGGCTACACTGAAGCTTTCTTT. V usage is TRBV9 and J usage is TRBJ1-1; 10 nucleotides align to TRBD1. J gave up 3 bases and V 3 bases, and 5 bases lay outside the gene matches. Germline assignment: CDR1 SGDLS and CDR2 YYNGEE. The CDR3 is 15 amino acids. Supplemented by reference TRBV9 and TRBJ1-1, the full variable domain reads DSGVTQTPKHLITATGQRVTLRCSPRSGDLSVYWYQQSLDQGLQFLIQYYNGEERAKGNILERFSAQQFPDLHSELNLSSLELGDSALYFCASSGPTGGYTEAFFGQGTRLTVV.

The CDR3 coding sequence is TGTGCCTGGACAAGATCTAGACAGGGTCCCGGGGAGCTGTTTTTT. The encoded protein is CAWTRSRQGPGELFF. This chain uses TRBV30 with TRBJ2-2; TRBD1 agrees at 7 bases. Germline V gene sequence: CDR1 GTSNPN, CDR2 SVGIG (reference sequence). V was clipped by 4 bases and J by 6 bases; unmatched bases: 11. This CDR3 spans 15 amino acids.

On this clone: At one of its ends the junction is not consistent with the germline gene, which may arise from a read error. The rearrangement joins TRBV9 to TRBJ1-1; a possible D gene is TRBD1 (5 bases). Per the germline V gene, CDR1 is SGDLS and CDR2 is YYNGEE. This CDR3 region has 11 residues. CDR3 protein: CASSGRDGTVF. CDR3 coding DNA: TGTGCCAGCAGCGGCCGGGACGGTACGGTCTTT.

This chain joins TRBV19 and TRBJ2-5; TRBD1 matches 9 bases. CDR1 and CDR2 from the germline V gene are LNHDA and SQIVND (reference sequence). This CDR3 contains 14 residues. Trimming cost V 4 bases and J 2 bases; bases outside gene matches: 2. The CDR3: CASSRDRDQETQYF. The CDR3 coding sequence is TGTGCCAGTAGTAGGGACAGGGATCAAGAGACCCAGTACTTC. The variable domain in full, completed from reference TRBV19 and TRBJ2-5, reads DGGITQSPKYLFRKEGQNVTLSCEQNLNHDAMYWYRQDPGQGLRLIYYSQIVNDFQKGDIAEGYSVSREKKESFPLTVTSAQKNPTAFYLCASSRDRDQETQYFGPGTRLLVL.

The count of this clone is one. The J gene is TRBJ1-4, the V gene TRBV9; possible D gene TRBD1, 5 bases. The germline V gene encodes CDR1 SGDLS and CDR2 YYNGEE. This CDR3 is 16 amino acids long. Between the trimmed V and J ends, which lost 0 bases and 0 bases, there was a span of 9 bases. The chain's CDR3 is CASSVGARATNEKLFF. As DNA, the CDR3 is TGTGCCAGCAGCGTAGGCGCCAGGGCAACTAATGAAAAACTGTTTTTT.

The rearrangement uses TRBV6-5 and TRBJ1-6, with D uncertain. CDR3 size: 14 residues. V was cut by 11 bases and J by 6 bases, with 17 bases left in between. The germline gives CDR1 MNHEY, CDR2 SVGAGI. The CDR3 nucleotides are TGTGCCGCAAGACTGACTGTGACTAATTCACCCCTCCACTTT. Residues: CAARLTVTNSPLHF.

CDR3 residues: CASSRVAADTQYF. DNA of the CDR3: TGTGCCAGCAGCCGTGTAGCGGCAGATACGCAGTATTTT. The V gene is TRBV4-2, the J gene TRBJ2-3, with TRBD2 as a possible D gene (6 bases). With 4 bases removed from V and 4 bases from J, the gap between germline ends came to 9 bases. In germline, CDR1 is LGHNA, CDR2 YNFKEQ. The CDR3 has 13 amino acids.

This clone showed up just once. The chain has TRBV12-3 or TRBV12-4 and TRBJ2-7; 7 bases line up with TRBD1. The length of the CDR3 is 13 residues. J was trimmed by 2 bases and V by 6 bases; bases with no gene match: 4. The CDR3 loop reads CASRRQGTYEQYF. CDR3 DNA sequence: TGTGCCAGCAGGCGACAGGGAACCTACGAGCAGTACTTC.

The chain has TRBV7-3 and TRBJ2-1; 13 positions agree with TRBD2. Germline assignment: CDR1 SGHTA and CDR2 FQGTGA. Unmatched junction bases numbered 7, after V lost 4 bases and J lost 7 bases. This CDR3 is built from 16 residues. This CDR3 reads CASSSLGLAGANEQFF. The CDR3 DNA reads TGTGCCAGCAGCTCGCTAGGACTAGCGGGAGCGAATGAGCAGTTCTTC.

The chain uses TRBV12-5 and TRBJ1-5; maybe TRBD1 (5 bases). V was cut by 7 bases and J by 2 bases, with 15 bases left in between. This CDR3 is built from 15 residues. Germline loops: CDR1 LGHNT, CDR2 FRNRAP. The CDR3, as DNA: TGTGCTAGTGCTGCTGACGGGGGAGGCAATCAGCCCCAGCATTTT. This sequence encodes CASAADGGGNQPQHF.

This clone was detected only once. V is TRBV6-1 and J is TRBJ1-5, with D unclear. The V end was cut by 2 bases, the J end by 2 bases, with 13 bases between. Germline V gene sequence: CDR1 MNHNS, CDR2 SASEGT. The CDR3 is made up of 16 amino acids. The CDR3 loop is CASSERVAEGNQPQHF. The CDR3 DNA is TGTGCCAGCAGTGAAAGGGTGGCAGAGGGCAATCAGCCCCAGCATTTT.

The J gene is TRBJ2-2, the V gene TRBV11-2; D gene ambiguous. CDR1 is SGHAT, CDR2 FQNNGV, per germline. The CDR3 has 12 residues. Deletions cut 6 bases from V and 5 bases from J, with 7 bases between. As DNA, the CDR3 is TGTGCCAGCAGTTGGGATACCGGGGAGCTGTTTTTT. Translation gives CASSWDTGELFF.

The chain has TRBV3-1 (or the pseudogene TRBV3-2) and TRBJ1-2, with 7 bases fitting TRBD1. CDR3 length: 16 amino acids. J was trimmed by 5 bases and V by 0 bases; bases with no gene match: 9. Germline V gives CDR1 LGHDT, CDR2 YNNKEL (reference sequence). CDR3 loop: CASSQDPSRGYYGYTF. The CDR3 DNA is TGTGCCAGCAGCCAAGATCCCTCCAGGGGGTATTATGGCTACACCTTC.

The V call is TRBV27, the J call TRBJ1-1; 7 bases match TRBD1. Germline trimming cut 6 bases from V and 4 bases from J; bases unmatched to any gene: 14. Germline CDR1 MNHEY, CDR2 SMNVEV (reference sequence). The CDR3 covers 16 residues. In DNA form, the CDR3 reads TGTGCCAGCAGCAGAGACAGGGTGGGGGATGGCACTGAAGCTTTCTTT. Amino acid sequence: CASSRDRVGDGTEAFF.

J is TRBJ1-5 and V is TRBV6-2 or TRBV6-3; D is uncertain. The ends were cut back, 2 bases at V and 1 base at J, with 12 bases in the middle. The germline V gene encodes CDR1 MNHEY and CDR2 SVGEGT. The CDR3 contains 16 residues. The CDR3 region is CASSYGRTASNQPQHF. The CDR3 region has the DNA TGTGCCAGCAGTTACGGACGGACGGCCAGCAATCAGCCCCAGCATTTT.